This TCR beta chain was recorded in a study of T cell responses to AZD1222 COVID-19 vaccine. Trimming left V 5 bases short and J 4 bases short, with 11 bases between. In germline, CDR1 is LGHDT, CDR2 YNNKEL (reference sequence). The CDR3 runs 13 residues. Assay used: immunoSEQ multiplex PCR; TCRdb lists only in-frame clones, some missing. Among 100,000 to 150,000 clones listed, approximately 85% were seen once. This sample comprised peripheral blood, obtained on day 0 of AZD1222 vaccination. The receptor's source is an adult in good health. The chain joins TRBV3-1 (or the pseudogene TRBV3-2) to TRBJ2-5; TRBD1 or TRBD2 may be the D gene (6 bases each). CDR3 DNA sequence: TGTGCCAGCAGCAAACAGGGAGGAGAGACCCAGTACTTC. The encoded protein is CASSKQGGETQYF.